These 12 T cell receptor beta chains share one sample of origin, sequenced in a study of T cells in Graves' hyperthyroidism and ophthalmopathy. It was RNA transcripts that yielded the amplified TCR beta CDR3 regions. The HTBI primer set drove a first-round RT-PCR of the TCR CDR3. TCRdb used MiXCR to reprocess the multiplex PCR reads, holding one entry per CDR3 protein. The data show 500,000 to 800,000 distinct CDR3 sequences, 45% seen once. The sequencing input was peripheral blood or thyroid tissue (not recorded which). These receptors all stem from an adult man with Graves' disease, either hyperthyroidism or ophthalmopathy (not recorded which).

This clonotype was detected only a few times. The rearrangement uses TRBV11-2 and TRBJ2-7; 13 bases align to TRBD2. Germline V CDR1 and CDR2: SGHAT, FQNNGV. The CDR3 covers 15 residues. The trim removed 6 bases at V and 3 bases at J, leaving 5 bases unmatched. In DNA, the CDR3 is TGTGCCAGCAGGCCGACTAGCGGGGGGATCTACGAGCAGTACTTC. Translated: CASRPTSGGIYEQYF.

This clonotype was counted between two and nine times. The chain employs TRBV12-3 or TRBV12-4 and TRBJ1-1; no firm D call. The CDR3 loop spans 14 amino acids. The CDR3 DNA reads TGTGCTAGTGCCCCGAGTGGGCCAGGCACTGAAGCTTTCTTT. Residues: CASAPSGPGTEAFF.

In the case of this clonotype: The missing conserved phenylalanine or tryptophan at the end of this CDR3 makes a read error likely. This chain joins TRBV20-1 and TRBJ2-7, with 9 bases fitting TRBD1. The germline gives CDR1 DFQATT, CDR2 SNEGSKA (reference sequence). The J segment lost 9 bases and the V segment lost 0 bases, leaving 6 bases of the junction unmatched. The CDR3 contains 13 residues. The CDR3: CSARDQGTGTQYL. The CDR3 nucleotides are TGCAGTGCTAGAGATCAGGGGACAGGGACGCAGTACTTG.

The rearrangement links TRBV19 to TRBJ1-6; possible D gene TRBD1, 5 bases. Looked up from germline, CDR1 is LNHDA and CDR2 is SQIVND (reference sequence). Trimming removed 5 bases at V and 7 bases at J, with 12 bases between. This CDR3 comprises 14 residues. CDR3 bases: TGTGCCAGTAGTGACGGGACGGTGAATTCACCCCTCCACTTT. It specifies CASSDGTVNSPLHF. The whole variable domain, remainder taken from reference TRBV19 and TRBJ1-6, is DGGITQSPKYLFRKEGQNVTLSCEQNLNHDAMYWYRQDPGQGLRLIYYSQIVNDFQKGDIAEGYSVSREKKESFPLTVTSAQKNPTAFYLCASSDGTVNSPLHFGNGTRLTVT.

As concerns this clonotype: A read error may account for a junction end that differs from germline. The chain has TRBV29-1 and TRBJ1-2, with 8 bases fitting TRBD1. Germline CDR1 is SQVTM and CDR2 is ANQGSEA. The CDR3 has 13 residues. CDR3 coding DNA: TGCAGCGTGGCGGGACAGGCTAACTATGGCCACACCTTC. Protein sequence: CSVAGQANYGHTF.

The rearrangement joins TRBV20-1 to TRBJ2-7, with D maybe TRBD1 (6 bases). Deletions cut 5 bases from V and 3 bases from J, with 23 bases between. Germline V CDR1 and CDR2: DFQATT, SNEGSKA (reference sequence). The CDR3 loop spans 16 amino acids. Here the CDR3 reads CSASFGAQGIGYEQYF. In DNA, the CDR3 is TGCAGTGCTTCCTTTGGAGCCCAGGGGATCGGCTACGAGCAGTACTTC.

V is TRBV5-1 and J is TRBJ1-6; D is ambiguous. Germline CDR1 is SGHRS and CDR2 is YFSETQ. The CDR3 has 14 residues. Trimming cost V 1 base and J 8 bases, with 10 bases left between them. The CDR3 DNA is TGCGCCAGCAGCTTGTCGAGTTGGGATTCACCCCTCCACTTT. Protein product: CASSLSSWDSPLHF. The variable domain in full, with the rest retrieved from reference TRBV5-1 and TRBJ1-6, is KAGVTQTPRYLIKTRGQQVTLSCSPISGHRSVSWYQQTPGQGLQFLFEYFSETQRNKGNFPGRFSGRQFSNSRSEMNVSTLELGDSALYLCASSLSSWDSPLHFGNGTRLTVT.

The chain is built from TRBV6-6 and TRBJ1-2, with 8 bases identical to TRBD1. This CDR3 region has 16 residues. Unmatched junction bases numbered 12, after V lost 6 bases and J lost 3 bases. Germline assignment: CDR1 MNHNY and CDR2 SVGAGI (reference sequence). DNA for the CDR3: TGTGCCAGCAGCCAAGGACAGGGCATGGCCTACTATGGCTACACCTTC. It is translated as CASSQGQGMAYYGYTF.

The rearrangement joins TRBV20-1 to TRBJ2-7, with 11 bases that match TRBD2. The CDR3 covers 15 residues. V shed 3 bases, J shed 4 bases, and the junction held 8 bases outside the gene matches. CDR1 is DFQATT and CDR2 is SNEGSKA in the germline V gene (reference sequence). CDR3 region: CSARLGGTSGYEQYF. CDR3 DNA sequence: TGCAGTGCTAGGCTCGGAGGGACTAGCGGTTACGAGCAGTACTTC.

The CDR3 is CSVQGGTPEAFF. In DNA, the CDR3 is TGCAGCGTTCAAGGGGGTACCCCTGAAGCTTTCTTT. This chain uses TRBV29-1 with TRBJ1-1, with a possible D match to TRBD1 (6 bases). The CDR3 runs 12 residues. CDR1 is SQVTM, CDR2 ANQGSEA, per germline. The V end lost 5 bases, the J end lost 6 bases, and 13 bases lay between the germline ends.

The genes are TRBV5-1 and TRBJ1-1, with D maybe TRBD1 (6 bases). Germline V lookup: CDR1 SGHRS, CDR2 YFSETQ. The V gene lost 5 bases and the J gene lost 0 bases, with 14 bases spanning the gap. The CDR3 has 15 amino acids. The CDR3 coding sequence is TGCGCCAGCAGGGGCCGTCAGGGGATGAACACTGAAGCTTTCTTT. Encoded protein: CASRGRQGMNTEAFF.

This clonotype was counted ten times or more. V is TRBV7-8 and J is TRBJ2-5; 8 nucleotides match TRBD1. V dropped 8 bases and J dropped 7; count of bases not matched to a gene: 6. Germline V lookup: CDR1 SGHVS, CDR2 FQNEAQ. This CDR3 has 12 amino acids. For the CDR3, the DNA is TGTGCCAGCGGGACAGGCAAGGGGACCCAGTACTTC. It is translated as CASGTGKGTQYF.